This TCR beta chain was found in a study of cytomegalovirus exposure and HLA in healthy donors. Findings and caveats of the study: Associated with HLA alleles at 0.05 false discovery rate in a later analysis were about 17,000 TCR beta sequences. In an earlier analysis, about 87% or about 30%: the productive usage of most TCR beta V segments.

This clone came up once. As yet, its antigen is unknown. Vbeta (60) and Jbeta (13) primers were used in the PCR. Assay: immunoSEQ multiplex PCR; the TCRdb copy retains only in-frame clones and omits some. In the table there are 64,000 or so clones, roughly 67% of which are singletons. Trimming stripped 2 bases from V and 2 bases from J, with 9 bases between. This CDR3 region has 14 residues. Germline CDR1 GTSNPN, CDR2 SVGIG (reference sequence). Specimen: PBMCs. The TCR sequence derives from a middle-aged man in good health and CMV-seropositive. V gene TRBV30 combines with J gene TRBJ2-2; D gene uncertain. The CDR3 sequence: CAWSLSFNTGELFF. The CDR3 DNA follows: TGTGCCTGGAGTCTCTCTTTCAACACCGGGGAGCTGTTTTTT.